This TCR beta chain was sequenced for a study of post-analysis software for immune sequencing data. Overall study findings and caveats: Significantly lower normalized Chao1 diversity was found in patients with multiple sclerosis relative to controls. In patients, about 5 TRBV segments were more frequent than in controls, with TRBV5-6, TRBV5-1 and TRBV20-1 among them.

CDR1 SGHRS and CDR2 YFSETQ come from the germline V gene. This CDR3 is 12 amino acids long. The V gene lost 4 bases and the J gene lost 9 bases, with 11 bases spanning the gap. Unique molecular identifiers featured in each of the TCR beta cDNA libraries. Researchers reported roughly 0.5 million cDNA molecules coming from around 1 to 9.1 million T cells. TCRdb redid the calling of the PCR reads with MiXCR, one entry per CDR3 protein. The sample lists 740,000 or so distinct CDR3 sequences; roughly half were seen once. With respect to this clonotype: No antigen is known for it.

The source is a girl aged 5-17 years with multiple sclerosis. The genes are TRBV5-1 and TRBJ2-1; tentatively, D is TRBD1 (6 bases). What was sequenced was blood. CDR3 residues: CASSPEGGEQFF. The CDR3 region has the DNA TGCGCCAGCAGCCCTGAAGGGGGTGAGCAGTTCTTC.